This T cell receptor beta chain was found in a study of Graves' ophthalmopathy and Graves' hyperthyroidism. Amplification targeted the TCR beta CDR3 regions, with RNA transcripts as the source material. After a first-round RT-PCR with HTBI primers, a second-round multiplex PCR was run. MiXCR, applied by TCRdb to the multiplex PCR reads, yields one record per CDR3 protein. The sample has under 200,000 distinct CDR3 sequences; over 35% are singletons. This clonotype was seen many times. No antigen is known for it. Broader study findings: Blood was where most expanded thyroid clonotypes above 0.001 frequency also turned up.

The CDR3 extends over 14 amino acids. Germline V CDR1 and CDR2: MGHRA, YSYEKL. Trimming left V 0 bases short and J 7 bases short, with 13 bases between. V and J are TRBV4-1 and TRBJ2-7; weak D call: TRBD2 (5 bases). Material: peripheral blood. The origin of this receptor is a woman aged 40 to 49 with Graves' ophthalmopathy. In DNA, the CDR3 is TGCGCCAGCAGCCAAGATATCGGGGTTTGGGAGCAGTACTTC. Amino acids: CASSQDIGVWEQYF.